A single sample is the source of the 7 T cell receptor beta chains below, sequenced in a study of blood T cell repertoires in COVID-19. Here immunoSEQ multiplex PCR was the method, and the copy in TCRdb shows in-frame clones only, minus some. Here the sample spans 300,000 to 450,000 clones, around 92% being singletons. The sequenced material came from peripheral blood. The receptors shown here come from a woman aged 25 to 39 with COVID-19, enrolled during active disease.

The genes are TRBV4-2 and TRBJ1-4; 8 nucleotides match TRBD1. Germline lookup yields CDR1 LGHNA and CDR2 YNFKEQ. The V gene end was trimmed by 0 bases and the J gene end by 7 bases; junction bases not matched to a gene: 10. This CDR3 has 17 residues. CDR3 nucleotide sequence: TGTGCCAGCAGCCAAGAACCCGGACAGGGTGGGAGTGAAAAACTGTTTTTT. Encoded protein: CASSQEPGQGGSEKLFF.

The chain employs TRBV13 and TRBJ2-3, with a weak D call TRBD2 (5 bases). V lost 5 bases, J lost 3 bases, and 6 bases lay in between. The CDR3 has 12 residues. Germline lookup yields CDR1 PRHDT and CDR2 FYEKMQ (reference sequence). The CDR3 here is CASSRETDTQYF. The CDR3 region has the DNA TGTGCCAGCAGCAGGGAGACAGATACGCAGTATTTT.

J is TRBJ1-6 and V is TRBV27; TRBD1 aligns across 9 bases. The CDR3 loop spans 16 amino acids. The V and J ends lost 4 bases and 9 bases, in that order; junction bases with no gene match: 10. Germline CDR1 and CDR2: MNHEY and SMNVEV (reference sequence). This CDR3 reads CASSSGGQGKGSPLHF. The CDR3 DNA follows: TGTGCCAGCAGTTCAGGAGGACAGGGGAAGGGTTCACCCCTCCACTTT.

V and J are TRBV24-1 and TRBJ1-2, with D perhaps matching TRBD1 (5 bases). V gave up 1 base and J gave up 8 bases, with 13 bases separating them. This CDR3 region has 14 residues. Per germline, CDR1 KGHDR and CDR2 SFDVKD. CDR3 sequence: CATSDLNQGAGYTF. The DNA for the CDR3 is TGTGCCACCAGTGATTTAAATCAAGGGGCCGGCTACACCTTC.

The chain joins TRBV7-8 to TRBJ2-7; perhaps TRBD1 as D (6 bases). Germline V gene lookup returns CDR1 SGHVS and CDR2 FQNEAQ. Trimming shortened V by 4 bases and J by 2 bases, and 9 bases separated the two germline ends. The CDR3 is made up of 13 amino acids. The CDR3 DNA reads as TGTGCCAGCAGCTACAACAGGGCCTACGAGCAGTACGTC. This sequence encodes CASSYNRAYEQYV.

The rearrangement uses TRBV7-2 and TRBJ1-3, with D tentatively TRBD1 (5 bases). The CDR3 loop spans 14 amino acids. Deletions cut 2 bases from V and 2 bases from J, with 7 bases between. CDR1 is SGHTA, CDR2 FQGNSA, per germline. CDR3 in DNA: TGTGCCAGCAGCTTAACGGGGGCTGGAAACACCATATATTTT. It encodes CASSLTGAGNTIYF.

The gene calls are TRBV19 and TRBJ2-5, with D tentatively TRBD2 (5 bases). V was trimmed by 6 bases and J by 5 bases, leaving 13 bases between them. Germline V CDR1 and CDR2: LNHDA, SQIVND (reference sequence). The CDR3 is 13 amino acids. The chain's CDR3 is CASRDRGAETQYF. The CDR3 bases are TGTGCCAGTAGGGATCGGGGAGCGGAGACCCAGTACTTC.